These T cell receptor beta chains were read from a single sample in a study of spatial heterogeneity in lung cancer. TCRdb redid the calling of the 5' RACE reads with MiXCR, one entry per CDR3 protein. The data show 2,000 or so distinct CDR3 sequences, 7.2% seen once. Sequenced material: normal lung tissue next to the tumor, taken at surgery. The receptors were sampled from a female donor with early-stage non-small cell lung cancer. Both conserved end residues are part of each CDR3. Each record gives: CDR3 length, D gene, J gene, V gene, clone size, CDR3 DNA, CDR3 protein. The D gene is left open where the match is weak. Clone size is not always given. Where it is, it says once, few, many or a class for expanded clones.

14	TRBD2	TRBJ2-7	TRBV28	medium-sized	TGTGCCAGCAGATTGACTAGCGGGAGCTACGAGCAGTACTTC	CASRLTSGSYEQYF
15	NA	TRBJ2-1	TRBV7-9	medium-sized	TGTGCCAGCAGCCACGAATTCTCCTCCTACAATGAGCAGTTCTTC	CASSHEFSSYNEQFF
15	TRBD2	TRBJ2-7	TRBV10-1	medium-sized	TGCGCCAGCAGCCCCAGAGCTAGCGGGAGTTACGAGCAGTACTTC	CASSPRASGSYEQYF
15	TRBD1	TRBJ1-6	TRBV5-4	medium-sized	TGTGCCAGCAGCTTGAACAGGGGGCTAGGTTCACCCCTCCACTTT	CASSLNRGLGSPLHF
13	TRBD1	TRBJ2-7	TRBV10-3	many	TGTGCCATGAAGGGGACAGCAGGGTACGAGCAGTACTTC	CAMKGTAGYEQYF
15	TRBD1	TRBJ2-3	TRBV27	medium-sized	TGTGCCAGCAGTTACGGGACAGGGGGAACAGATACGCAGTATTTT	CASSYGTGGTDTQYF
17	NA	TRBJ2-5	TRBV6-5	medium-sized	TGTGCCAGCAGTTACTCATCAGGGCCCCCCAGGAAAGAGACCCAGTACTTC	CASSYSSGPPRKETQYF
15	NA	TRBJ1-6	TRBV27	many	TGTGCCAGCAGTATAGGGGCGGCTTATAATTCACCCCTCCACTTT	CASSIGAAYNSPLHF
14	TRBD1	TRBJ2-5	TRBV29-1	medium-sized	TGCAGCGCCTACCCGGGACAGGGTCAAGAGACCCAGTACTTC	CSAYPGQGQETQYF
15	NA	TRBJ2-1	TRBV7-2	medium-sized	TGTGCCAGCAGCTCAACAGGGTCCTCCTACAATGAGCAGTTCTTC	CASSSTGSSYNEQFF
15	NA	TRBJ2-7	TRBV5-6	medium-sized	TGTGCCAGCAGCCCTTATTCTCCTACGGGCTACGAGCAGTACTTC	CASSPYSPTGYEQYF
21	TRBD2	TRBJ2-1	TRBV20-1	many	TGCAGTGCTCAGACCCGAGGGACTAGCGGGAGTGGCCGACTTCTTTACAATGAGCAGTTCTTC	CSAQTRGTSGSGRLLYNEQFF
15	NA	TRBJ2-5	TRBV7-3	medium-sized	TGTGCCAGCAGCTTAACCCCGGGACAACAAGAGACCCAGTACTTC	CASSLTPGQQETQYF
15	TRBD2	TRBJ2-1	TRBV20-1	large	TGCAGTGCTAGAGATCAGGGACTAGCGGGAACTGAGCAGTTCTTC	CSARDQGLAGTEQFF
15	TRBD1	TRBJ1-5	TRBV5-6	medium-sized	TGTGCCAGCAGCTTTGGACAGGGCTCTAATCAGCCCCAGCATTTT	CASSFGQGSNQPQHF
13	TRBD2	TRBJ2-3	TRBV7-2	large	TGTGCCAGCAGTATTAGCGGGAGAGATACGCAGTATTTT	CASSISGRDTQYF
13	NA	TRBJ2-7	TRBV20-1	NA	TGCAGTGCTGGACGGGACAACTCCTACGAGCAGTACTTC	CSAGRDNSYEQYF
14	TRBD2	TRBJ2-1	TRBV5-1	large	TGCGCCAGCAGCTTGTCAGCGGGAACAGCGGAAGGAGACTTC	CASSLSAGTAEGDF
13	NA	TRBJ1-2	TRBV5-1	few	TGCGCCAGCAGCCCCATTAGGGGCTATGGCTACACCTTC	CASSPIRGYGYTF
16	TRBD2	TRBJ2-1	TRBV29-1	medium-sized	TGCAGCGTTGAACTACTCGGGACTAGCCCCTACAATGAGCAGTTCTTC	CSVELLGTSPYNEQFF
16	TRBD2	TRBJ2-3	TRBV6-5	medium-sized	TGTGCCAGCAGTTACACTGGGACTAGCGGCACAGATACGCAGTATTTT	CASSYTGTSGTDTQYF
15	TRBD2	TRBJ2-1	TRBV19	medium-sized	TGTGCCAGTAGTCTGGGGGGACTAGGGAACAATGAGCAGTTCTTC	CASSLGGLGNNEQFF
13	TRBD1	TRBJ1-2	TRBV29-1	NA	TGCAGCGTCCTTACTGGACAGGGCGACGGCTACACCTTC	CSVLTGQGDGYTF
13	NA	TRBJ2-5	TRBV5-4	NA	TGTGCCAGCAGCCCGCCGGGCGCGGAGACCCAGTACTTC	CASSPPGAETQYF
13	NA	TRBJ2-3	TRBV14	medium-sized	TGTGCCAGCAGCCGGGACCGCACAGATACGCAGTATTTT	CASSRDRTDTQYF
14	NA	TRBJ2-1	TRBV7-9	large	TGTGCCAGCAGCCCAGTATTGACTTACAATGAGCAGTTCTTC	CASSPVLTYNEQFF
13	TRBD1	TRBJ2-7	TRBV5-1	medium-sized	TGCGCCAGCAGCCCGGACAGGTCTTACGAGCAGTACTTC	CASSPDRSYEQYF
12	NA	TRBJ1-4	TRBV29-1	medium-sized	TGCAGCGTTGGGTCGCGGGATGAAAAACTGTTTTTT	CSVGSRDEKLFF
15	NA	TRBJ2-1	TRBV10-1	medium-sized	TGCGCCAGCAGTGAAGGCGGAGTACGTAGGGATGAGCAGTTCTTC	CASSEGGVRRDEQFF
14	NA	TRBJ1-1	TRBV9	medium-sized	TGTGCCAGCAGCGTAGGGCGGGGATTGACTGAAGCTTTCTTT	CASSVGRGLTEAFF
15	TRBD2	TRBJ2-1	TRBV19	medium-sized	TGTGCCAGTAGTATCGGGCGGGAGGTCTACAATGAGCAGTTCTTC	CASSIGREVYNEQFF
17	TRBD2	TRBJ2-7	TRBV6-5	medium-sized	TGTGCCAGCCAGCGGGGGGTCCCGAGCGACGGTACCTACGAGCAGTACTTC	CASQRGVPSDGTYEQYF
17	TRBD2	TRBJ2-1	TRBV6-6	medium-sized	TGTGCCAGCAGACCCCTGGGACTAGCGGGATCAGGCAATGAGCAGTTCTTC	CASRPLGLAGSGNEQFF
17	TRBD2	TRBJ2-1	TRBV4-3	few	TGCGCCAGCAGCCAAGCCGGACTAGCGGGGGGATACAATGAGCAGTTCTTC	CASSQAGLAGGYNEQFF
16	NA	TRBJ2-1	TRBV7-9	medium-sized	TGTGCCAGCAGCTTAGTCTGGCTAGATTCCTACAATGAGCAGTTCTTC	CASSLVWLDSYNEQFF
14	NA	TRBJ2-7	TRBV20-1	NA	TGCAGTGCTAGAGATACTGGCAGGGTCTACGAGCAGTACTTC	CSARDTGRVYEQYF
13	NA	TRBJ2-4	TRBV5-1	NA	TGCGCCAGCAGCCTCCAAGAGCGGGACATTCAGTACTTC	CASSLQERDIQYF
15	NA	TRBJ2-2	TRBV18	NA	TGTGCCAGCTCACCCCTCGCAGGGCACACCGGGGAGCTGTTTTTT	CASSPLAGHTGELFF
16	NA	TRBJ2-2	TRBV5-1	NA	TGCGCCAGCAGCTTGAGTGCCGACATTGACACCGGGGAGCTGTTTTTT	CASSLSADIDTGELFF
15	NA	TRBJ2-2	TRBV12-3/TRBV12-4	medium-sized	TGTGCCAGCAGTTTGCGGCAGGGTCTCGGCGGGGAGCTGTTTTTT	CASSLRQGLGGELFF
16	NA	TRBJ2-2	TRBV6-6	medium-sized	TGTGCCAGCAGTTACTCCGGCGGGCTGAACACCGGGGAGCTGTTTTTT	CASSYSGGLNTGELFF
12	NA	TRBJ2-7	TRBV14	medium-sized	TGTGCCAGCAGCCAAGTTTTCCACGAGCAGTACTTC	CASSQVFHEQYF